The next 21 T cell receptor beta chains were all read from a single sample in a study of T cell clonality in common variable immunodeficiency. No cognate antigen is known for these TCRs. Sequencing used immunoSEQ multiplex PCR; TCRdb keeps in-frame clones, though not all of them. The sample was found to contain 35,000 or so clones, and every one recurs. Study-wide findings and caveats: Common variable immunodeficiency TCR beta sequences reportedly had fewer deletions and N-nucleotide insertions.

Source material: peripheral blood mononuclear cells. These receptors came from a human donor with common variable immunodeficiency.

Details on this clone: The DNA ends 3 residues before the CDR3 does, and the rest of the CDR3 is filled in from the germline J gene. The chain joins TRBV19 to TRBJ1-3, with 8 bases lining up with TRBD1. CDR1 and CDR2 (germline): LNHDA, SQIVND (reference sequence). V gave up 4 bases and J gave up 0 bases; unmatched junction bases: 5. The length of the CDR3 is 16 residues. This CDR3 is CASSRQGASSGNTIYF. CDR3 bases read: TGTGCCAGTAGTAGGCAGGGGGCGAGCTCTGGAAACACC. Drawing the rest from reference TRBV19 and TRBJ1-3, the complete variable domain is DGGITQSPKYLFRKEGQNVTLSCEQNLNHDAMYWYRQDPGQGLRLIYYSQIVNDFQKGDIAEGYSVSREKKESFPLTVTSAQKNPTAFYLCASSRQGASSGNTIYFGEGSWLTVV.

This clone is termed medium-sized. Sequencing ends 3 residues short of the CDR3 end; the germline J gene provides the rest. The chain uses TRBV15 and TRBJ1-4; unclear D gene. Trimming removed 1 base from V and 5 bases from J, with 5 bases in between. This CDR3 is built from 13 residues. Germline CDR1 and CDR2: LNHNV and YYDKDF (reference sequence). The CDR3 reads CATSRGQNEKLFF. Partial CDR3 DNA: TGTGCCACCAGCAGAGGACAAAATGAAAAA.

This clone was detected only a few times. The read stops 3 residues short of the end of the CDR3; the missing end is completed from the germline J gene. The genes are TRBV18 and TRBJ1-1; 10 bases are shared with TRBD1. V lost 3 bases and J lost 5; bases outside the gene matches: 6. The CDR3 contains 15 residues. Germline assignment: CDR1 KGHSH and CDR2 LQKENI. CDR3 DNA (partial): TGTGCCAGCTCACCCGGACAGGGGGTAGGAACTGAA. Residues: CASSPGQGVGTE. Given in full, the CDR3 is CASSPGQGVGTEAFF.

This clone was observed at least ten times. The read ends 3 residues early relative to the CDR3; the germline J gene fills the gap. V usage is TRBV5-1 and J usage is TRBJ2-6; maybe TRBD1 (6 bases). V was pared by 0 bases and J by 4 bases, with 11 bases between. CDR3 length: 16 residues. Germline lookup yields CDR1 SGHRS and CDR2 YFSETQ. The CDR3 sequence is CASSLAGQSGANVLTF. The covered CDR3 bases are TGCGCCAGCAGCTTGGCCGGACAGTCCGGGGCCAACGTC. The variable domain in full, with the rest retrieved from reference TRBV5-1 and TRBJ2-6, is KAGVTQTPRYLIKTRGQQVTLSCSPISGHRSVSWYQQTPGQGLQFLFEYFSETQRNKGNFPGRFSGRQFSNSRSEMNVSTLELGDSALYLCASSLAGQSGANVLTFGAGSRLTVL.

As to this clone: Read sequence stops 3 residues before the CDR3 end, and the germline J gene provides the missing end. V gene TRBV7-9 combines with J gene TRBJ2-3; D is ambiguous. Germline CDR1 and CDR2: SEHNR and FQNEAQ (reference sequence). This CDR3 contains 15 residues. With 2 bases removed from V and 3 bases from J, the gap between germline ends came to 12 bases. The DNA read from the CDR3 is TGTGCCAGCAGCTTAAAATACTCTGGTACAGATACG. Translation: CASSLKYSGTDT. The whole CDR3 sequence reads CASSLKYSGTDTQYF.

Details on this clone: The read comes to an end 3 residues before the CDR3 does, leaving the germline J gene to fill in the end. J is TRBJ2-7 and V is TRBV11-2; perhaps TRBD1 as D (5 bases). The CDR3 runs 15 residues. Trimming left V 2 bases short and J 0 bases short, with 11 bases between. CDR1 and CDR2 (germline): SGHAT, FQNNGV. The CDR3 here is CASSLRTRSSYEQYF. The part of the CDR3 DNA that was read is TGTGCCAGCAGCTTAAGGACACGAAGCTCCTACGAG.

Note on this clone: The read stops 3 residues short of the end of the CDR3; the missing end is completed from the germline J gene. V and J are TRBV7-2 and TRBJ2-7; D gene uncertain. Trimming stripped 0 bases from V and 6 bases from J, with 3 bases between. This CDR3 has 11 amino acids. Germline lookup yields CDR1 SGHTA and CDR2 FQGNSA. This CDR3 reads CASSLAGEQYF. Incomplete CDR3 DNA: TGTGCCAGCAGCTTAGCAGGCGAG.

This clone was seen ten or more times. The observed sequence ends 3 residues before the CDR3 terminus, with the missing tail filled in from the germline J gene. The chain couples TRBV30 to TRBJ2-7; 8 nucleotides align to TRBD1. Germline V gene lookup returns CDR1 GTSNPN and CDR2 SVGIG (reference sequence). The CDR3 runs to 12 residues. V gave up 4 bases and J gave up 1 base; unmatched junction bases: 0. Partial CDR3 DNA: TGTGCCTGGAACAGGGGGTCCTACGAG. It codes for CAWNRGSYE. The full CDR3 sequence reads CAWNRGSYEQYF.

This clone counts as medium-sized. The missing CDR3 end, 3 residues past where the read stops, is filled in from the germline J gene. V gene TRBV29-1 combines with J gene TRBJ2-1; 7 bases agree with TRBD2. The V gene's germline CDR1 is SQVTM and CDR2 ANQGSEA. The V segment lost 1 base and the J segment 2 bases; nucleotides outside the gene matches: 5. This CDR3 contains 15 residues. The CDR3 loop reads CSVEGAGRAYNEQFF. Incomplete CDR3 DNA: TGCAGCGTTGAAGGAGCGGGGCGCGCCTACAATGAG.

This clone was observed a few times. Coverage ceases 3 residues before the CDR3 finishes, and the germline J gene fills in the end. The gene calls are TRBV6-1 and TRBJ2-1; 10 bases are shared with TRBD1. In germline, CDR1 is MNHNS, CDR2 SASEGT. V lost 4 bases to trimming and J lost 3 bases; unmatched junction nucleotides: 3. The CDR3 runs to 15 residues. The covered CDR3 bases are TGTGCCAGCAGTGGAGGACAGGGGGGCTACAATGAG. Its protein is CASSGGQGGYNE. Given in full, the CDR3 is CASSGGQGGYNEQFF.

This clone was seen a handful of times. CDR3 DNA, as far as it was read: TGTGCCTGGAGTGTAGGGGACACCCAGGGCACTGAA. This translates into CAWSVGDTQGTE. The whole CDR3 protein is CAWSVGDTQGTEAFF. J is TRBJ1-1 and V is TRBV30; D is perhaps TRBD1 (6 bases). The CDR3 end lies 3 residues beyond the end of the read and is filled in from the germline J gene. From germline, CDR1 is GTSNPN and CDR2 SVGIG (reference sequence). The CDR3 contains 15 residues. Trimming left V 0 bases short and J 4 bases short, with 15 bases between.

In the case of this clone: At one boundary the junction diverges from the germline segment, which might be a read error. The CDR3 DNA, read in part, is TGTGCCAGCAGCTTAGGAAGGTATAAGTCACCC. This codes for CASSLGRYKSP. The complete CDR3 reads CASSLGRYKSPLHF. The rearrangement links TRBV7-9 to TRBJ1-6; D call uncertain. The read gets to within 3 residues of the CDR3 end, and the germline J gene fills in the rest. The CDR3 loop spans 14 amino acids. Germline CDR1 is SEHNR and CDR2 is FQNEAQ (reference sequence).

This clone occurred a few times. Partial CDR3 DNA: TGTGCCAGCTCACCTCTCGCGACAGGGGGCAGGCAAGGC. It encodes CASSPLATGGRQG. The full CDR3 sequence reads CASSPLATGGRQGYTF. The V and J genes are TRBV18 and TRBJ1-2, with 10 bases matching TRBD1. The sequence runs out 3 residues before the end of the CDR3; the remainder is reconstructed from the germline J gene. Germline CDR1 is KGHSH and CDR2 is LQKENI. This CDR3 comprises 16 residues.

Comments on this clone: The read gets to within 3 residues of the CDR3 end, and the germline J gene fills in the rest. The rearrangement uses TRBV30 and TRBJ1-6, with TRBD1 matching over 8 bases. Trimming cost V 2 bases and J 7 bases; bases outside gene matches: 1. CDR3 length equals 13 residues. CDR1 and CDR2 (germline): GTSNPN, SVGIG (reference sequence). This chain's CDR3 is CAWSRQGNSPLHF. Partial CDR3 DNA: TGTGCCTGGAGTAGACAGGGGAATTCACCC.

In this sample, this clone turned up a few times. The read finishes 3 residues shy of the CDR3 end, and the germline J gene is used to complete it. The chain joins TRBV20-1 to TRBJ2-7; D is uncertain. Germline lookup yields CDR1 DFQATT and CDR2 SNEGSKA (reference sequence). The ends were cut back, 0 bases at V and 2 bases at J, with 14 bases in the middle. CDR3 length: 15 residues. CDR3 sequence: CSARDAQGSPYEQYF. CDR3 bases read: TGCAGTGCTAGAGATGCCCAAGGCAGTCCCTACGAG.

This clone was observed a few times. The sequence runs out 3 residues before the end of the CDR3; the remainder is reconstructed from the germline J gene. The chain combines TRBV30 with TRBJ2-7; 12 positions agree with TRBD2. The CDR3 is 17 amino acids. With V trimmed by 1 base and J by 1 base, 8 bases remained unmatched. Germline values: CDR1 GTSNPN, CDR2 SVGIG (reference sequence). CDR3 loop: CAWSGPSGGARSYEQYF. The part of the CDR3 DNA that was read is TGTGCCTGGAGTGGCCCTAGCGGGGGGGCCCGATCCTACGAG.

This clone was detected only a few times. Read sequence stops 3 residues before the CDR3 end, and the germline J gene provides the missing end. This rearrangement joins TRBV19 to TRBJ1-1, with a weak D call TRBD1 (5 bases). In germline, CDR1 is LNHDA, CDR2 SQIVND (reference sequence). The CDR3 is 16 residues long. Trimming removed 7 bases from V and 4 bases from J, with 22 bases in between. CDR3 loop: CASTTYGSLGGTEAFF. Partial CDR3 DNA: TGTGCCAGTACCACCTACGGGAGTCTGGGGGGCACTGAA. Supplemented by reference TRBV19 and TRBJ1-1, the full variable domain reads DGGITQSPKYLFRKEGQNVTLSCEQNLNHDAMYWYRQDPGQGLRLIYYSQIVNDFQKGDIAEGYSVSREKKESFPLTVTSAQKNPTAFYLCASTTYGSLGGTEAFFGQGTRLTVV.

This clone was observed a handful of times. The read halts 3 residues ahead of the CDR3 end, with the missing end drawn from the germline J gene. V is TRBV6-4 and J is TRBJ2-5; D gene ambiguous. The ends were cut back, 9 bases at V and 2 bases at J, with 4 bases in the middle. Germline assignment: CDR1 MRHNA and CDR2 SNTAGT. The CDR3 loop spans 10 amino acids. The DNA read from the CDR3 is TGTGCCAGTCCACAAGAGACC. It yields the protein CASPQET. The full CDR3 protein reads CASPQETQYF.

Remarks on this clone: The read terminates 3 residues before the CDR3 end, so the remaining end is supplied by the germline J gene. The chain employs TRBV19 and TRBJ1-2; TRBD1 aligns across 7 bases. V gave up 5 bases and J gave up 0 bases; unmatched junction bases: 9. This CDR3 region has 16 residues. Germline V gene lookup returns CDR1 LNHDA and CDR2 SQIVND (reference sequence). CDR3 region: CASSYQGQGANYGYTF. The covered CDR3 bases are TGTGCCAGTAGTTATCAGGGGCAGGGGGCTAACTATGGC.

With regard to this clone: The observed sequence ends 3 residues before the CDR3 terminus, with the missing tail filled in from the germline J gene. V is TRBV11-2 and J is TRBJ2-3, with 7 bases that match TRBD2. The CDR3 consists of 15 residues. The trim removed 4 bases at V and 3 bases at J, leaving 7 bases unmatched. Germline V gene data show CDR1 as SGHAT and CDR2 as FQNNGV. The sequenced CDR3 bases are TGTGCCAGCAGCTACGACCGGGGGGTAACAGATACG. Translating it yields CASSYDRGVTDT. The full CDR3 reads CASSYDRGVTDTQYF.

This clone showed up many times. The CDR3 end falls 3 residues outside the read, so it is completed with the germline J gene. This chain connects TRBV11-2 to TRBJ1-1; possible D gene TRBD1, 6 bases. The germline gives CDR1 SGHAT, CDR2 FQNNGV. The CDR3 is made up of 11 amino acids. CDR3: CASSLDREAFF. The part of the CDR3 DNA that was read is TGTGCCAGCAGCCTGGACAGAGAA.